The 17 T cell receptor beta chains listed next were all sequenced from one sample in a study of blood T cell repertoires in COVID-19. Libraries were prepared by immunoSEQ multiplex PCR; TCRdb keeps only in-frame clonotypes and omits some of them. The sample holds about 220,000 clones, approximately 80% seen once. Sequenced: PBMCs or T cells enriched from blood (not recorded which). The source of these receptors is a woman aged 60-70 years who had recovered from COVID-19.

This CDR3 reads CASSLVGRGRDQPQHF. CDR3 coding DNA: TGTGCCAGCAGCTTAGTAGGCAGGGGAAGGGATCAGCCCCAGCATTTT. This chain joins TRBV7-9 and TRBJ1-5, with TRBD1 as a possible D gene (6 bases). This CDR3 spans 16 amino acids. Trimming removed 1 base from V and 5 bases from J, with 15 bases in between. Germline V gene lookup returns CDR1 SEHNR and CDR2 FQNEAQ (reference sequence).

This CDR3 is CASSYPLGRSGANVLTF. The CDR3 coding sequence is TGTGCCAGCAGTTACCCGCTTGGGAGGTCTGGGGCCAACGTCCTGACTTTC. The J gene is TRBJ2-6, the V gene TRBV6-2 or TRBV6-3; TRBD2 might be the D (6 bases). The CDR3 runs to 17 residues. CDR1 is MNHEY and CDR2 is SVGEGT in the germline V gene. V was trimmed by 2 bases and J by 1 base, leaving 12 bases between them.

The chain recombines TRBV11-2 with TRBJ1-1; TRBD1 aligns across 7 bases. J lost 3 bases, V lost 3 bases, and 10 bases had no gene match. CDR3 length: 16 amino acids. Germline lookup yields CDR1 SGHAT and CDR2 FQNNGV. CDR3 loop: CASSFGDSPWDTEAFF. The CDR3 DNA reads as TGTGCCAGCAGCTTCGGGGACAGCCCCTGGGACACTGAAGCTTTCTTT.

The V gene is TRBV5-1, the J gene TRBJ1-2; D remains ambiguous. From germline, CDR1 is SGHRS and CDR2 YFSETQ. The CDR3 consists of 14 residues. V was cut by 0 bases and J by 1 base, with 7 bases left in between. This CDR3 is CASSLGANNYGYTF. In nucleotides, the CDR3 is TGCGCCAGCAGCTTGGGGGCCAATAACTATGGCTACACCTTC.

The gene calls are TRBV2 and TRBJ1-5; unclear D gene. From germline, CDR1 is SNHLY and CDR2 FYNNEI. Trimming removed 3 bases at V and 3 bases at J, with 9 bases between. CDR3 length equals 14 residues. The CDR3, as DNA: TGTGCCAGCAGTGAGTATCGAGACAATCAGCCCCAGCATTTT. This encodes CASSEYRDNQPQHF.

The chain joins TRBV28 to TRBJ2-2; 9 nucleotides align to TRBD1. The CDR3 runs 15 residues. V lost 5 bases and J lost 5; bases outside the gene matches: 6. Germline-derived CDR1 and CDR2 are MDHEN and SYDVKM. CDR3 bases: TGTGCCAGCAGTATGACAGGGGGGGGTACCGGGGAGCTGTTTTTT. Translated: CASSMTGGGTGELFF.

The genes are TRBV12-3 or TRBV12-4 and TRBJ1-1; 9 bases map to TRBD1. The junction had 9 bases not matched to a gene; V was cut back by 7 bases and J by 9 bases. The CDR3 consists of 13 residues. The CDR3, as DNA: TGTGCCAGCACCACGGACAGGGGAGGACAAGCTTTCTTT. Translation gives CASTTDRGGQAFF.

This sequence joins TRBV2 and TRBJ1-1; tentatively, D is TRBD1 (6 bases). This CDR3 is 13 amino acids long. Trimming took 5 bases from V and 3 from J, leaving 10 bases between them. CDR1 is SNHLY and CDR2 is FYNNEI in the germline V gene. CDR3 coding DNA: TGTGCCAGCAGTCGACAGGAAGACACTGAAGCTTTCTTT. It is translated as CASSRQEDTEAFF.

This clone has only one observation. The rearrangement joins TRBV19 to TRBJ1-5; D might be TRBD1 (6 bases). Germline V lookup: CDR1 LNHDA, CDR2 SQIVND (reference sequence). CDR3 length: 16 amino acids. V gave up 4 bases and J gave up 4 bases, with 17 bases separating them. The CDR3 spells CASSSPRRTVNQPQHF. The CDR3 DNA is TGTGCCAGTAGTAGTCCCAGACGGACAGTTAATCAGCCCCAGCATTTT.

In DNA form, the CDR3 reads TGTGCCATCAGTGGAGATAGCGGGGGGTTCTACGAGCAGTACTTC. Translation: CAISGDSGGFYEQYF. This chain links TRBV10-3 with TRBJ2-7, with 10 positions matching TRBD2. The CDR3 runs to 15 residues. The V and J ends lost 4 bases and 3 bases, in that order; junction bases with no gene match: 6. Germline CDR1 reads ENHRY; CDR2 reads SYGVKD.

This chain uses TRBV12-3 or TRBV12-4 with TRBJ1-1; no clear D gene. V lost 7 bases and J 1 base, leaving 10 bases between the germline ends. CDR3 length: 13 amino acids. This CDR3 reads CASTERGNTEAFF. DNA of the CDR3: TGTGCCAGCACCGAGAGAGGGAACACTGAAGCTTTCTTT.

This clone has a handful of counts. The J gene is TRBJ2-1, the V gene TRBV19, with 12 bases identical to TRBD2. CDR1 is LNHDA and CDR2 is SQIVND in the germline V gene (reference sequence). The CDR3 spans 17 residues. The trim removed 7 bases at V and 7 bases at J, leaving 14 bases unmatched. CDR3 in amino acids: CASTPGETSGSLNEQFF. The DNA for the CDR3 is TGTGCCAGTACCCCTGGGGAGACTAGCGGGAGTTTGAATGAGCAGTTCTTC.

J is TRBJ2-7 and V is TRBV20-1; 14 bases fit TRBD2. Unmatched junction bases numbered 13, after V lost 3 bases and J lost 3 bases. The CDR3 extends over 18 amino acids. Germline CDR1 reads DFQATT; CDR2 reads SNEGSKA (reference sequence). The CDR3 reads CSASRAGTSGGYYYEQYF. The CDR3 region has the DNA TGCAGTGCTAGTCGAGCCGGGACTAGCGGGGGATATTACTACGAGCAGTACTTC.

The genes are TRBV7-2 and TRBJ2-3; 7 positions agree with TRBD2. Per germline, CDR1 SGHTA and CDR2 FQGNSA. This CDR3 contains 17 residues. J gave up 1 base and V 0 bases, and 7 bases lay outside the gene matches. For the CDR3, the DNA is TGTGCCAGCAGCTTAGCGGGAGGGCCTGGTGGCACAGATACGCAGTATTTT. Translation gives CASSLAGGPGGTDTQYF.

V is TRBV7-9 and J is TRBJ2-3; 10 bases are a match to TRBD2. Trimming cost V 2 bases and J 7 bases; bases outside gene matches: 6. The germline V gene has CDR1 SEHNR and CDR2 FQNEAQ (reference sequence). This CDR3 comprises 15 residues. DNA of the CDR3: TGTGCCAGCAGCTTACAAGCGGGAGGGCCAAATACGCAGTATTTT. This codes for CASSLQAGGPNTQYF.

The CDR3 DNA is TGTGCCAGCAGTGAAGGATACTACGCCTCCACAGATACGCAGTATTTT. Translation gives CASSEGYYASTDTQYF. The gene calls are TRBV6-1 and TRBJ2-3; no firm D call. The CDR3 runs 16 residues. From germline, CDR1 is MNHNS and CDR2 SASEGT. The V gene lost 1 base and the J gene lost 2 bases, with 13 bases spanning the gap.

This clone has just one count. V usage is TRBV24-1 and J usage is TRBJ1-4; D call uncertain. Germline V gene data show CDR1 as KGHDR and CDR2 as SFDVKD. V was trimmed by 5 bases and J by 5 bases, leaving 8 bases between them. This CDR3 contains 13 residues. CDR3 amino acids: CATSGRKNEKLFF. CDR3 sequence (DNA): TGTGCCACCAGTGGGCGGAAGAATGAAAAACTGTTTTTT.